This T cell receptor beta chain was found in a study of shared clonotypes between healthy human individuals. Using immunoSEQ multiplex PCR, the repertoire was profiled, and TCRdb retains in-frame clones only, with some absent. The repertoire has roughly 2 million clones, 95% of them found once; the top ten carry 0.1% to 0.15%. Notes on this clone: Other DNA sequences of this sample code for an identical CDR3.

The sequenced sample consisted of naive CD4+ T cells sorted from blood. Subset reported: CD45RA+ positively selected. This TCR derives from a man between 18 and 35 years old in good health.

CDR3 in amino acids: CASRAGNTGELFF. Here the CDR3 DNA reads TGTGCCTCCCGGGCGGGGAACACCGGGGAGCTGTTTTTT. This sequence joins TRBV10-3 and TRBJ2-2, with D possibly being TRBD2 (5 bases). In germline, CDR1 is ENHRY, CDR2 SYGVKD. Trimming left V 11 bases short and J 1 base short, with 11 bases between. The CDR3 is 13 amino acids.